Presented here are 26 T cell receptor beta chains from one specimen sequenced in a study of technical replicates of blood from several donors (dated by TCRdb to the late 2010s). Libraries were prepared through the immunoSEQ multiplex PCR assay. The clones in this table, taken by TCRdb from immuneACCESS, are in-frame only. Not every clone is retained; where verified, under half of the shortfall comes from an unresolved V gene, and the cause of the rest is unknown. Here the sample has more than 70,000 clones; 93% occur a single time. The biggest ten clones account for 0.24% of the sample. What was sequenced was T cells isolated from PBMCs. These receptors originate from a human donor in good health.

This clone was detected only once. The chain recombines TRBV20-1 with TRBJ2-3; D is ambiguous. Germline V CDR1 and CDR2: DFQATT, SNEGSKA (reference sequence). This CDR3 has 11 residues. V was shortened by 6 bases and J by 4 bases, with 8 bases between the two germline ends. CDR3 sequence reads: CSAQMSDTQYF. CDR3 sequence (DNA): TGCAGTGCCCAGATGTCAGATACGCAGTATTTT.

This clone was seen only once. The V call is TRBV18, the J call TRBJ1-5; TRBD1 aligns across 9 bases. J lost 1 base, V lost 5 bases, and 9 bases had no gene match. The CDR3 length is 17 residues. In germline, CDR1 is KGHSH, CDR2 LQKENI. The chain's CDR3 is CASSAGIDRGSNQPQHF. The CDR3 region has the DNA TGTGCCAGCTCAGCGGGAATCGACAGGGGGAGCAATCAGCCCCAGCATTTT.

V is TRBV6-1 and J is TRBJ1-5; D uncertain. This CDR3 is 13 amino acids long. V was trimmed by 2 bases and J by 6 bases, leaving 8 bases between them. The germline CDR1 and CDR2 sequences are MNHNS and SASEGT. The CDR3: CASSERTSQPQHF. CDR3 DNA sequence: TGTGCCAGCAGTGAACGGACTAGTCAGCCCCAGCATTTT.

The V gene is TRBV11-2, the J gene TRBJ2-2; D is unresolved. Between the trimmed V and J ends, which lost 5 bases and 1 base, there was a span of 8 bases. The CDR3 consists of 14 residues. Per the germline V gene, CDR1 is SGHAT and CDR2 is FQNNGV. The CDR3 DNA follows: TGTGCCAGCAGCCTCCCGAGGAACACCGGGGAGCTGTTTTTT. It is translated as CASSLPRNTGELFF.

This clone was counted between two and nine times. The chain links TRBV18 to TRBJ1-6, with D unresolved. Trimming cost V 3 bases and J 0 bases, with 6 bases left between them. CDR1 is KGHSH and CDR2 is LQKENI in the germline V gene. The CDR3 contains 15 residues. The CDR3 here is CASSPESSYNSPLHF. CDR3 nucleotides: TGTGCCAGCTCACCCGAGAGCTCCTATAATTCACCCCTCCACTTT.

In this sample, this clone turned up once. This chain connects TRBV5-1 to TRBJ2-2, with D possibly TRBD1 on 7 matching bases. V lost 4 bases, J lost 5 bases, and 18 bases lay in between. The CDR3 length is 16 residues. The germline V gene has CDR1 SGHRS and CDR2 YFSETQ. CDR3 sequence: CASSAGQLPGTGELFF. CDR3 nucleotide sequence: TGCGCCAGCAGCGCGGGACAGCTCCCGGGGACCGGGGAGCTGTTTTTT.

V usage is TRBV13 and J usage is TRBJ2-1, with 11 nucleotides matching TRBD2. The length of the CDR3 is 15 residues. Trimming removed 5 bases from V and 8 bases from J; junction bases left unmatched: 8. Germline V CDR1 and CDR2: PRHDT, FYEKMQ (reference sequence). The CDR3 region has the DNA TGTGCCAGCAGCCCAGCTAGCGGGAGGTTTGATGAGCAGTTCTTC. Its translation: CASSPASGRFDEQFF.

The chain carries TRBV5-4 and TRBJ2-7, with D perhaps TRBD2 (6 bases). The CDR3 sequence is 16 residues long. Germline V gives CDR1 SGHNT, CDR2 YYREEE (reference sequence). V lost 0 bases, J lost 0 bases, and 13 bases lay in between. This chain's CDR3 is CASSLGVAGSSYEQYF. As DNA, the CDR3 is TGTGCCAGCAGCTTGGGTGTGGCGGGATCCTCCTACGAGCAGTACTTC.

The chain joins TRBV10-3 to TRBJ1-5, with TRBD1 matching over 8 bases. Germline trimming cut 7 bases from V and 3 bases from J; bases unmatched to any gene: 5. There are 14 residues in the CDR3. CDR1 and CDR2 from the germline V gene are ENHRY and SYGVKD. In DNA, the CDR3 is TGTGCCATCAAAGGACAGGGCCACAATCAGCCCCAGCATTTT. Translation gives CAIKGQGHNQPQHF.

This chain uses TRBV6-5 with TRBJ2-7, with 11 bases aligning to TRBD1. V lost 5 bases, J lost 9 bases, and 9 bases stayed unmatched. Germline CDR1 is MNHEY and CDR2 is SVGAGI. The CDR3 spans 14 residues. The CDR3 spells CASSVSGTGGRQYF. DNA for the CDR3: TGTGCCAGCAGTGTTTCCGGGACAGGGGGGAGGCAGTACTTC.

The chain uses TRBV13 and TRBJ2-7, with TRBD1 as a possible D gene (5 bases). This CDR3 is built from 14 residues. Trimming cost V 1 base and J 2 bases, with 9 bases left between them. CDR1 is PRHDT and CDR2 is FYEKMQ in the germline V gene (reference sequence). The CDR3 is CASSLVDSTYEQYF. In nucleotides, the CDR3 is TGTGCCAGCAGCTTAGTAGACAGCACCTACGAGCAGTACTTC.

The chain has TRBV28 and TRBJ2-7; TRBD2 matches 8 bases. Germline V gene lookup returns CDR1 MDHEN and CDR2 SYDVKM. This CDR3 is built from 17 residues. V lost 5 bases and J lost 1; bases outside the gene matches: 13. The CDR3 nucleotides read TGTGCCAGCAGTACGACCGCCCTAGCGGGTAAATCCTACGAGCAGTACTTC. Protein product: CASSTTALAGKSYEQYF. The complete variable domain, with remaining parts taken from reference TRBV28 and TRBJ2-7, reads DVKVTQSSRYLVKRTGEKVFLECVQDMDHENMFWYRQDPGLGLRLIYFSYDVKMKEKGDIPEGYSVSREKKERFSLILESASTNQTSMYLCASSTTALAGKSYEQYFGPGTRLTVT.

The genes are TRBV5-4 and TRBJ2-3; 10 nucleotides agree with TRBD2. Trimming cost V 3 bases and J 1 base; bases outside gene matches: 5. CDR3 length equals 16 residues. From germline, CDR1 is SGHNT and CDR2 YYREEE (reference sequence). The CDR3 sequence: CASSSGTSAGTDTQYF. The CDR3 DNA reads as TGTGCCAGCAGCTCGGGGACTAGCGCAGGCACAGATACGCAGTATTTT. Full variable domain (outside the CDR3, taken from reference TRBV5-4 and TRBJ2-3): ETGVTQSPTHLIKTRGQQVTLRCSSQSGHNTVSWYQQALGQGPQFIFQYYREEENGRGNFPPRFSGLQFPNYSSELNVNALELDDSALYLCASSSGTSAGTDTQYFGPGTRLTVL.

This chain joins TRBV6-5 and TRBJ1-4; no definite D call. V lost 2 bases and J lost 5, with 15 bases in between. Germline values: CDR1 MNHEY, CDR2 SVGAGI. The CDR3 spans 16 residues. CDR3 sequence reads: CASSYVPTITNEKLFF. DNA of the CDR3: TGTGCCAGCAGTTACGTTCCGACAATCACAAATGAAAAACTGTTTTTT.

The V call is TRBV18, the J call TRBJ1-4, with no clear D. Trimming cost V 6 bases and J 7 bases, with 15 bases left between them. The V gene's germline CDR1 is KGHSH and CDR2 LQKENI. CDR3 size: 14 residues. The CDR3 DNA reads as TGTGCCAGCTCTCGCCGACAAGAGGGTGAAAAACTGTTTTTT. Protein sequence: CASSRRQEGEKLFF.

The chain combines TRBV6-6 with TRBJ1-2, with TRBD1 matching over 9 bases. Trimming removed 6 bases from V and 5 bases from J; junction bases left unmatched: 10. Germline loops: CDR1 MNHNY, CDR2 SVGAGI (reference sequence). This CDR3 region has 15 residues. CDR3 sequence (DNA): TGTGCCAGCAGGGGACAGGGCCCTCCCCCTTATGGCTACACCTTC. It encodes CASRGQGPPPYGYTF.

As DNA, the CDR3 is TGTGCCAGCAGCTTGGTTGATAGCAACTCTACCTACGAGCAGTACTTC. Amino acid sequence: CASSLVDSNSTYEQYF. The chain is built from TRBV5-4 and TRBJ2-7, with D hard to call. CDR3 length: 16 residues. V was trimmed by 0 bases and J by 2 bases, leaving 15 bases between them. Germline-derived CDR1 and CDR2 are SGHNT and YYREEE (reference sequence).

This chain links TRBV5-1 with TRBJ2-5; tentative D call: TRBD2 (6 bases). The CDR3 is 18 amino acids. V lost 3 bases and J 0 bases, leaving 21 bases between the germline ends. The germline V gene encodes CDR1 SGHRS and CDR2 YFSETQ. CDR3 nucleotide sequence: TGCGCCAGCAGCTCGAAAGGGAAACTAGCAGCTCACCAAGAGACCCAGTACTTC. It codes for CASSSKGKLAAHQETQYF.

The CDR3 reads CASSAPELRGYGYTF. CDR3 nucleotides: TGTGCCAGCAGCGCGCCAGAACTCAGGGGCTATGGCTACACCTTC. The J gene is TRBJ1-2, the V gene TRBV9; maybe TRBD1 (6 bases). Germline V gene lookup returns CDR1 SGDLS and CDR2 YYNGEE. CDR3 length: 15 amino acids. V was cut by 3 bases and J by 4 bases, with 16 bases left in between.

This chain connects TRBV7-9 to TRBJ1-2; 10 bases fit TRBD1. With 10 bases clipped from V and 8 bases from J, the junction kept 7 bases outside the gene matches. Germline V gives CDR1 SEHNR, CDR2 FQNEAQ (reference sequence). The CDR3 totals 12 residues. The CDR3 DNA follows: TGTGCCACCGCTTGGGACAGGGGCGGCTACACCTTC. Amino acids: CATAWDRGGYTF. The full variable domain, rest sourced from reference TRBV7-9 and TRBJ1-2, is DTGVSQNPRHKITKRGQNVTFRCDPISEHNRLYWYRQTLGQGPEFLTYFQNEAQLEKSRLLSDRFSAERPKGSFSTLEIQRTEQGDSAMYLCATAWDRGGYTFGSGTRLTVV.

The CDR3 DNA reads as TGTGCCAGCAGTGACAGGATCTACGAGCAGTACTTC. Its translation is CASSDRIYEQYF. The rearrangement links TRBV6-1 to TRBJ2-7, with D uncertain. Germline V gene lookup returns CDR1 MNHNS and CDR2 SASEGT. V lost 3 bases to trimming and J lost 3 bases, with 6 bases between them. The CDR3 has 12 residues.

The chain links TRBV28 to TRBJ1-1; D is possibly TRBD1 (5 bases). Germline loops: CDR1 MDHEN, CDR2 SYDVKM. V was clipped by 5 bases and J by 1 base, with 17 bases between them. This CDR3 has 16 amino acids. CDR3 in DNA: TGTGCCAGCAGTCCCCATTCGGGGGGAGGGAACACTGAAGCTTTCTTT. This codes for CASSPHSGGGNTEAFF. The whole variable domain, filled in from reference TRBV28 and TRBJ1-1, reads DVKVTQSSRYLVKRTGEKVFLECVQDMDHENMFWYRQDPGLGLRLIYFSYDVKMKEKGDIPEGYSVSREKKERFSLILESASTNQTSMYLCASSPHSGGGNTEAFFGQGTRLTVV.

The genes are TRBV5-4 and TRBJ1-2; D is unclear. The germline V and J ends were trimmed by 6 bases and 6 bases, with 15 bases remaining between them. The CDR3 runs 13 residues. The germline V gene has CDR1 SGHNT and CDR2 YYREEE (reference sequence). As DNA, the CDR3 is TGTGCCAGCACTTGGGGAGGTGTGGATGGCTACACCTTC. Protein: CASTWGGVDGYTF.

The chain employs TRBV5-4 and TRBJ2-1; D may be TRBD2 (5 bases). CDR1 is SGHNT and CDR2 is YYREEE in the germline V gene (reference sequence). Between the trimmed V and J ends, which lost 2 bases and 4 bases, there was a span of 13 bases. CDR3 length equals 15 residues. The CDR3 reads CASSLYGLGYNEQFF. In DNA form, the CDR3 reads TGTGCCAGCAGCTTATACGGACTGGGGTACAATGAGCAGTTCTTC.

The chain uses TRBV6-6 and TRBJ1-2, with a tentative D call TRBD1 (5 bases). The CDR3 runs 15 residues. CDR1 and CDR2 (germline): MNHNY, SVGAGI (reference sequence). Trimming shortened V by 5 bases and J by 3 bases, and 16 bases separated the two germline ends. The CDR3 coding sequence is TGTGCCAGCAGTCCCGGATGGGGCGCCTACTATGGCTACACCTTC. Translated, it gives CASSPGWGAYYGYTF.

The rearrangement joins TRBV27 to TRBJ2-1; possibly TRBD1 for D (6 bases). CDR1 is MNHEY, CDR2 SMNVEV, per germline (reference sequence). CDR3 size: 22 residues. V lost 2 bases and J lost 0, with 29 bases in between. As DNA, the CDR3 is TGTGCCAGCAGTTTAAGGGGGTGGGGGATCGGTCAACTCCCCAGCTCCTACAATGAGCAGTTCTTC. Its protein product is CASSLRGWGIGQLPSSYNEQFF.